A single sample is the source of the 25 T cell receptor beta chains below, sequenced in a study of cytomegalovirus exposure and HLA in healthy donors. 13 Jbeta primers and 60 Vbeta primers were used for the PCR. The assay was immunoSEQ multiplex PCR, and TCRdb's table has in-frame clones only and misses some. The repertoire holds under 110,000 clones, with 70% to 85% as singletons. The sample consisted of PBMCs. These receptors all come from a man aged 55 to 70 in good health and CMV-seronegative.

The gene calls are TRBV6-1 and TRBJ1-5, with TRBD1 matching over 7 bases. This CDR3 has 14 residues. Germline CDR1 and CDR2: MNHNS and SASEGT. After removal of 7 bases from V and 6 bases from J, the junction contained 9 bases not matched to a gene. The CDR3 reads CASIQGGSRQPQHF. CDR3 coding DNA: TGTGCCAGCATCCAAGGGGGCAGTCGTCAGCCCCAGCATTTT.

The V gene is TRBV6-5, the J gene TRBJ2-2; a weak D match, TRBD2 (5 bases). The CDR3 has 15 amino acids. The germline V gene encodes CDR1 MNHEY and CDR2 SVGAGI. Trimming stripped 0 bases from V and 4 bases from J, with 9 bases between. The CDR3 nucleotides read TGTGCCAGCAGTTACTCTGGGAGCCGCACCGGGGAGCTGTTTTTT. It is translated as CASSYSGSRTGELFF.

The V call is TRBV5-1, the J call TRBJ2-3; D remains ambiguous. Germline-derived CDR1 and CDR2 are SGHRS and YFSETQ. The CDR3 is made up of 14 amino acids. The germline V and J ends were trimmed by 4 bases and 1 base, with 10 bases remaining between them. DNA of the CDR3: TGCGCCAGCAGCCCCCAGGTGCGCACAGATACGCAGTATTTT. It translates to CASSPQVRTDTQYF. Filled out from reference TRBV5-1 and TRBJ2-3, the complete variable domain reads KAGVTQTPRYLIKTRGQQVTLSCSPISGHRSVSWYQQTPGQGLQFLFEYFSETQRNKGNFPGRFSGRQFSNSRSEMNVSTLELGDSALYLCASSPQVRTDTQYFGPGTRLTVL.

This chain connects TRBV10-3 to TRBJ2-1; tentative D call: TRBD2 (5 bases). Trimming took off 4 bases at V and 8 bases at J, with 12 bases between the two ends. CDR3 size: 13 residues. Germline V CDR1 and CDR2: ENHRY, SYGVKD. CDR3 in amino acids: CAISGGEVDEQFF. The DNA of the CDR3 is TGTGCCATCAGTGGGGGAGAAGTGGATGAGCAGTTCTTC.

The chain couples TRBV7-2 to TRBJ1-4, with 7 bases that match TRBD1. This CDR3 is 13 amino acids long. Germline lookup yields CDR1 SGHTA and CDR2 FQGNSA. V was pared by 5 bases and J by 10 bases, with 7 bases of the junction left unmatched. The CDR3 DNA is TGTGCCAGCAGCGGAGGACAGGCGAGAAAACTGTTTTTT. Residues: CASSGGQARKLFF.

In its sample, this clone was seen a few times. V gene TRBV7-9 combines with J gene TRBJ1-4, with D possibly matching TRBD1 (6 bases). V lost 6 bases and J 6 bases, leaving 14 bases between the germline ends. The CDR3 runs to 14 residues. Germline CDR1 SEHNR, CDR2 FQNEAQ (reference sequence). CDR3 nucleotides: TGTGCCAGCAGGCGGGGGGCGGGCGATGAAAAACTGTTTTTT. Amino acids: CASRRGAGDEKLFF.

The V call is TRBV28, the J call TRBJ2-2; 8 nucleotides line up with TRBD1. V trimming: 3 bases; J trimming: 5 bases; junction bases outside the gene matches: 5. The CDR3 runs to 15 residues. Germline V gene data show CDR1 as MDHEN and CDR2 as SYDVKM. The CDR3 coding sequence is TGTGCCAGCAGTTTGGACAGGGTGGGGACCGGGGAGCTGTTTTTT. Translating it yields CASSLDRVGTGELFF.

The CDR3 sequence is CASSEGAGPPKETQYF. DNA for the CDR3: TGTGCCAGCAGTGAAGGGGCAGGGCCGCCGAAGGAGACCCAGTACTTC. The chain uses TRBV6-1 and TRBJ2-5; D possibly corresponds to TRBD1 (5 bases). The CDR3 contains 16 residues. V lost 1 base to trimming and J lost 5 bases, with 17 bases between them. CDR1 is MNHNS, CDR2 SASEGT, per germline.

This clone was seen only a few times. The rearrangement joins TRBV5-1 to TRBJ2-1; D perhaps matches TRBD1 (5 bases). The CDR3 contains 16 residues. The ends were cut back, 0 bases at V and 7 bases at J, with 17 bases in the middle. CDR1 SGHRS and CDR2 YFSETQ come from the germline V gene. CDR3 DNA: TGCGCCAGCAGCTTGGCAAGCCCAGGGTCTAGGAATGAGCAGTTCTTC. This sequence encodes CASSLASPGSRNEQFF.

This sequence joins TRBV5-1 and TRBJ1-1; 7 nucleotides align to TRBD1. V shed 3 bases and J 3 bases; nucleotides not matched to a gene: 11. CDR1 is SGHRS, CDR2 YFSETQ, per germline. CDR3 length: 16 amino acids. The CDR3 DNA reads TGCGCCAGCAGCTCGGGCGTGGGACAGTTGTACACTGAAGCTTTCTTT. The encoded protein is CASSSGVGQLYTEAFF.

DNA for the CDR3: TGTGCCAGTAGCCTTGGGGGACTAGCTAATTCACCCCTCCACTTT. Translation: CASSLGGLANSPLHF. The V call is TRBV19, the J call TRBJ1-6; D is possibly TRBD1 (5 bases). The CDR3 is 15 residues long. Germline CDR1 and CDR2: LNHDA and SQIVND (reference sequence). V was trimmed by 6 bases and J by 6 bases, leaving 15 bases between them.

J is TRBJ1-2 and V is TRBV5-4; 12 bases map to TRBD1. The germline gives CDR1 SGHNT, CDR2 YYREEE (reference sequence). CDR3 length equals 15 residues. V dropped 7 bases and J dropped 5; count of bases not matched to a gene: 9. The CDR3 nucleotides are TGTGCCAGCCGTAGCCGGGGACAGGGGGCTTATGGCTACACCTTC. Translation gives CASRSRGQGAYGYTF.

The J gene is TRBJ1-1, the V gene TRBV6-1; 7 positions agree with TRBD1. The trim removed 7 bases at V and 1 base at J, leaving 9 bases unmatched. This CDR3 contains 15 residues. The germline CDR1 and CDR2 sequences are MNHNS and SASEGT. As DNA, the CDR3 is TGTGCCAGCAAAAGAGGGGGCGAAGGGAACACTGAAGCTTTCTTT. Amino acid sequence: CASKRGGEGNTEAFF.

V usage is TRBV5-1 and J usage is TRBJ2-3; D not certain. Germline V gives CDR1 SGHRS, CDR2 YFSETQ. V shed 0 bases and J shed 6 bases, with 8 bases lying between them. The CDR3 spans 13 residues. CDR3 nucleotide sequence: TGCGCCAGCAGCTTGGACTCATTGGATACGCAGTATTTT. This gives the protein CASSLDSLDTQYF.

The V call is TRBV11-2, the J call TRBJ1-2; possibly TRBD1 for D (5 bases). CDR1 is SGHAT, CDR2 FQNNGV, per germline. Deletions cut 4 bases from V and 4 bases from J, with 10 bases between. The CDR3 is 13 amino acids. CDR3 bases: TGTGCCAGCAGCTCAGACAGTCTCTATGGCTACACCTTC. Its translation: CASSSDSLYGYTF.

This chain links TRBV19 with TRBJ1-1, with D perhaps matching TRBD1 (5 bases). Germline assignment: CDR1 LNHDA and CDR2 SQIVND (reference sequence). The V gene lost 6 bases and the J gene lost 7 bases, with 21 bases spanning the gap. The CDR3 consists of 15 residues. The CDR3, as DNA: TGTGCCAGTAGGCACCGCGTTGGGACTTCCAATGAAGCTTTCTTT. This gives the protein CASRHRVGTSNEAFF.

This chain joins TRBV28 and TRBJ2-1, with D perhaps TRBD2 (6 bases). The CDR3 contains 14 residues. V lost 3 bases to trimming and J lost 7 bases, with 13 bases between them. Per the germline V gene, CDR1 is MDHEN and CDR2 is SYDVKM. CDR3 bases: TGTGCCAGCAGTTTCGGGGGAGCGTTGAATGAGCAGTTCTTC. The encoded protein is CASSFGGALNEQFF. Combining the CDR3 with reference TRBV28 and TRBJ2-1 gives the whole variable domain DVKVTQSSRYLVKRTGEKVFLECVQDMDHENMFWYRQDPGLGLRLIYFSYDVKMKEKGDIPEGYSVSREKKERFSLILESASTNQTSMYLCASSFGGALNEQFFGPGTRLTVL.

The chain links TRBV19 to TRBJ1-5; D is perhaps TRBD1 (5 bases). Trimming shortened V by 3 bases and J by 5 bases, and 8 bases separated the two germline ends. Germline assignment: CDR1 LNHDA and CDR2 SQIVND (reference sequence). This CDR3 has 13 amino acids. DNA of the CDR3: TGTGCCAGTAGTATTTCGGGGGATCAGCCCCAGCATTTT. This translates into CASSISGDQPQHF.

The chain joins TRBV2 to TRBJ1-2; no clear D gene. The CDR3 is 12 amino acids. V lost 4 bases, J lost 3 bases, and 6 bases lay in between. The germline V gene encodes CDR1 SNHLY and CDR2 FYNNEI. CDR3 residues: CASSVTDYGYTF. In DNA, the CDR3 is TGTGCCAGCAGTGTCACGGACTATGGCTACACCTTC.

The chain carries TRBV11-2 and TRBJ1-4; 8 bases line up with TRBD1. Germline CDR1 SGHAT, CDR2 FQNNGV. The CDR3 contains 14 residues. The J segment lost 10 bases and the V segment lost 5 bases, leaving 9 bases of the junction unmatched. CDR3 loop: CASSATGGVGKLFF. In DNA form, the CDR3 reads TGTGCCAGCAGCGCCACAGGGGGGGTAGGAAAACTGTTTTTT.

This chain links TRBV7-7 with TRBJ2-1, with TRBD2 matching 11 bases. Germline lookup yields CDR1 SSHAT and CDR2 FNYEAQ (reference sequence). V lost 5 bases and J lost 6; bases outside the gene matches: 15. CDR3 length equals 18 residues. The CDR3 DNA sequence: TGTGCCAGCAGCCCAATAGCGGGGGGGCCTTTTGGTCCCAATGAGCAGTTCTTC. Amino acids: CASSPIAGGPFGPNEQFF.

This chain uses TRBV2 with TRBJ1-5; the D is unclear. CDR1 and CDR2 (germline): SNHLY, FYNNEI. The CDR3 spans 13 residues. Between the trimmed V and J ends, which lost 1 base and 9 bases, there was a span of 10 bases. CDR3 sequence (DNA): TGTGCCAGCAGTGAAGGGCAAATCTTGCCCCAGCATTTT. This codes for CASSEGQILPQHF.

V usage is TRBV28 and J usage is TRBJ2-6, with D unresolved. The germline V gene encodes CDR1 MDHEN and CDR2 SYDVKM. The CDR3 is 12 residues long. V was shortened by 7 bases and J by 2 bases, with 3 bases between the two germline ends. The CDR3 DNA is TGTGCCAGCACAACTGGGGCCAACGTCCTGACTTTC. Translating gives CASTTGANVLTF.

This clone came up a few times. The rearrangement joins TRBV7-9 to TRBJ2-2; D is unresolved. The CDR3 covers 13 residues. The germline CDR1 and CDR2 sequences are SEHNR and FQNEAQ (reference sequence). With 5 bases removed from V and 7 bases from J, the gap between germline ends came to 11 bases. CDR3 loop: CASSLNPVGELFF. The DNA of the CDR3 is TGTGCCAGCAGCCTAAATCCCGTCGGGGAGCTGTTTTTT.

This chain joins TRBV6-1 and TRBJ1-4; no clear D. V lost 4 bases, J lost 6 bases, and 9 bases lay in between. Per germline, CDR1 MNHNS and CDR2 SASEGT. The CDR3 sequence is 13 residues long. Written as DNA, the CDR3 is TGTGCCAGCAGTGCCAGCGTAGATGAAAAACTGTTTTTT. This gives the protein CASSASVDEKLFF.